This TCR beta chain emerged from a study of blood T cells in healthy people across ages. The study's findings and limits: Without sorted subsets, naive and antigen-experienced compartments could not be conclusively compared. The authors considered diversity estimates from one million T cells to be underestimates.

A note on this clonotype: The target antigen is unknown.

Extraction of total RNA produced a minimum of 5.5 micrograms from each sample. This CDR3 contains 16 residues. The germline V gene encodes CDR1 ENHRY and CDR2 SYGVKD. A J-beta primer mix and a sample-barcoded 5' primer were used in a second PCR of about 7 to 12 cycles. TCRdb processed the 5' RACE reads anew with MiXCR; each CDR3 protein has one entry. The data contain 700,000 to 900,000 distinct CDR3 sequences, approximately 24% of them singletons. The same data also went into a second study, on T cells of mothers and their children. This second study notes: Donation involved a few healthy Caucasian mothers and the six children that they had.

V is TRBV10-3 and J is TRBJ2-1; 13 bases are shared with TRBD2. The J call may be incorrect, as the DNA end agrees better with TRBJ2-5. Sequenced input: blood. The sequence came from a boy younger than 18 in good health. CDR3 DNA: TGTGCCATCAGTAAGACTAGCGGGGGGCCTGAAGAGACCCAGTACTTC. Protein sequence: CAISKTSGGPEETQYF.